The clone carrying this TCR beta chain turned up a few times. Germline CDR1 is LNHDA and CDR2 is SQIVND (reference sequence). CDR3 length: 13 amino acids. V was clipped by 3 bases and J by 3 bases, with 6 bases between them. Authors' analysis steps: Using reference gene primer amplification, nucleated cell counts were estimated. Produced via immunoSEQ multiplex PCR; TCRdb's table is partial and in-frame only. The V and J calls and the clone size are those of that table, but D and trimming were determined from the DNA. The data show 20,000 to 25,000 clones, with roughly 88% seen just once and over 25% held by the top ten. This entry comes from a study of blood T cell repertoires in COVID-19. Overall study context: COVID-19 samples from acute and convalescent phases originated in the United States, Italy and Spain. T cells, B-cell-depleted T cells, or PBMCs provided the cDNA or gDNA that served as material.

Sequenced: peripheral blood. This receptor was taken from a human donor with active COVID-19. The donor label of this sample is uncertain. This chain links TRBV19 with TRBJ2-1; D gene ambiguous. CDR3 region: CASSIRYYNEQFF. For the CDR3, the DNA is TGTGCCAGTAGTATTCGGTACTACAATGAGCAGTTCTTC.